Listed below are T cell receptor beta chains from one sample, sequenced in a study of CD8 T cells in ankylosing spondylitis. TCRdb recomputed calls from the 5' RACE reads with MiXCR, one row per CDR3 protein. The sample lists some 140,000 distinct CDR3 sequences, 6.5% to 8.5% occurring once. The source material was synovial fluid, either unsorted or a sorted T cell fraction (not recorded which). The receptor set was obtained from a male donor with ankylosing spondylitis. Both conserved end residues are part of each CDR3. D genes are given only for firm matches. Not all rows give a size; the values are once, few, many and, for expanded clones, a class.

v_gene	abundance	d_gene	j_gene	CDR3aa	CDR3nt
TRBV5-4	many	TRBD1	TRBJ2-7	CASSLAGQANTQYF	TGTGCCAGCAGCTTGGCGGGACAGGCCAATACGCAGTACTTC
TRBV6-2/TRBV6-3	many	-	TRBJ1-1	CASTTAHRINTEAFF	TGTGCCAGCACCACAGCGCACAGGATTAACACTGAAGCTTTCTTT
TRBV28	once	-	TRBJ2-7	CASSLRWDPLYEQYF	TGTGCCAGCAGTTTACGCTGGGACCCCCTCTACGAGCAGTACTTC
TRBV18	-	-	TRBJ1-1	CASSPSPNTEAFF	TGTGCCAGCTCACCCAGTCCGAACACTGAAGCTTTCTTT
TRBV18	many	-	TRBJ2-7	CASSPAGVYEQYF	TGTGCCAGCTCACCAGCCGGGGTCTACGAGCAGTACTTC
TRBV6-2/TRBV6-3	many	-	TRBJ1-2	CASTMHGTNSGYTF	TGTGCCAGCACCATGCACGGGACCAATAGTGGCTACACCTTC
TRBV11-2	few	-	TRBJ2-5	CASSSPGGGRKETQYF	TGTGCCAGCAGCTCCCCTGGGGGTGGCCGGAAAGAGACCCAGTACTTC
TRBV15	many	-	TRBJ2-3	CATSREAGAPTSTDTQYF	TGTGCCACCAGCAGAGAAGCGGGTGCACCCACTAGCACAGATACGCAGTATTTT
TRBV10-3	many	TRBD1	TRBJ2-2	CAISGRDRGDTGELFF	TGTGCCATCAGTGGAAGGGACAGGGGAGACACCGGGGAGCTGTTTTTT
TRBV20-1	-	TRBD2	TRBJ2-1	CSASTSGPYNEQFF	TGCAGTGCTAGTACTAGCGGGCCCTACAATGAGCAGTTCTTC
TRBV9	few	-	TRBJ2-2	CASKRDWVPGELFF	TGTGCCAGCAAACGTGATTGGGTACCCGGGGAGCTGTTTTTT
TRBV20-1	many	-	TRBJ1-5	CSATTRAGFNQPQHF	TGCAGTGCTACTACCAGGGCGGGATTCAATCAGCCCCAGCATTTT
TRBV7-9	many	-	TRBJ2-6	CASSRTASGANVLTF	TGTGCCAGCAGCCGGACGGCCTCTGGGGCCAACGTCCTGACTTTC
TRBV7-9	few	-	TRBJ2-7	CASSFGDEQYF	TGTGCCAGCAGCTTCGGGGACGAGCAGTACTTC
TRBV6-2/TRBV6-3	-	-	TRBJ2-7	CASRDQGRDEQYF	TGTGCCAGCAGGGACCAGGGTAGAGACGAGCAGTACTTC
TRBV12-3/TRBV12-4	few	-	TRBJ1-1	CASKQNMNTEAFF	TGTGCCAGCAAACAGAACATGAACACTGAAGCTTTCTTT
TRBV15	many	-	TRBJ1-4	CATSQVGTNEKLFF	TGTGCCACCAGCCAGGTCGGAACTAATGAAAAACTGTTTTTT
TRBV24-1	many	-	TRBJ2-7	CATSDKQGGVYEQYF	TGTGCCACCAGTGACAAACAGGGGGGGGTCTACGAGCAGTACTTC
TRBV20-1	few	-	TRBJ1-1	CSASQGGSTEAFF	TGCAGTGCTAGTCAAGGGGGTAGCACTGAAGCTTTCTTT
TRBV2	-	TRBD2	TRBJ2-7	CASRAGTSGPYEQYF	TGTGCCAGCAGGGCCGGGACTAGCGGTCCCTACGAGCAGTACTTC
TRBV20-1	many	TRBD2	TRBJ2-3	CSANSPPGLAGADTQYF	TGCAGTGCTAACAGTCCCCCGGGACTAGCGGGAGCTGATACGCAGTATTTT
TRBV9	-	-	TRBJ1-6	CASSGGAYSPLHF	TGTGCCAGCAGTGGGGGGGCATATTCACCCCTCCACTTT
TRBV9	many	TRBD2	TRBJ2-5	CASSVGTSVQETQYF	TGTGCCAGCAGCGTCGGGACTAGCGTCCAAGAGACCCAGTACTTC
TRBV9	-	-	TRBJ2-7	CASSVGPPSPNTYEQYF	TGTGCCAGCAGCGTAGGACCGCCATCACCAAACACCTACGAGCAGTACTTC
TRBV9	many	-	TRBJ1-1	CASSARVNTEAFF	TGTGCCAGCAGCGCCAGAGTGAACACTGAAGCTTTCTTT
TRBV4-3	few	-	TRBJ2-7	CASSRNNAGASYEQYF	TGCGCCAGCAGCCGGAATAACGCAGGGGCTTCCTACGAGCAGTACTTC
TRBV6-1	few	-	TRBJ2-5	CASESTAGETQYF	TGTGCCAGCGAAAGCACCGCAGGAGAGACCCAGTACTTC
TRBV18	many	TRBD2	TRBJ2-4	CASSPTALAGEWGRAKNIQYF	TGTGCCAGCTCACCGACCGCACTAGCGGGCGAGTGGGGGCGAGCCAAAAACATTCAGTACTTC
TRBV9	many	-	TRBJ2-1	CASTLCVREFF	TGTGCCAGCACCCTCTGCGTCCGGGAGTTCTTC
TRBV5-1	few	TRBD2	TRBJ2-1	CASKLSGSFYNEQFF	TGCGCCAGCAAGCTTAGCGGGAGTTTCTACAATGAGCAGTTCTTC
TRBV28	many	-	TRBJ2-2	CASSLLPGELFF	TGTGCCAGCAGTTTACTCCCCGGGGAGCTGTTTTTT
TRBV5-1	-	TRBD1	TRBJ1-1	CASSLQGDNAEAFF	TGCGCCAGCAGCCTGCAGGGGGACAACGCTGAAGCTTTCTTT
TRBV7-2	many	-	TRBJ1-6	CASSFGGWDSPLHF	TGTGCCAGCAGCTTTGGAGGTTGGGATTCACCCCTCCACTTT
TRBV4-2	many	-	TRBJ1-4	CASSQAEVAMGKLFF	TGTGCCAGCAGCCAAGCTGAGGTGGCTATGGGGAAACTGTTTTTT
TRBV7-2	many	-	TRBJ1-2	CASSSAHGDGYTF	TGTGCCAGCAGCTCGGCACATGGGGATGGCTACACCTTC
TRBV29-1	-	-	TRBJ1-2	CSVMVGGYGYTF	TGCAGCGTTATGGTAGGAGGATATGGCTACACCTTC
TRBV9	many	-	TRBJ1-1	CASSVAYEGEAFF	TGTGCCAGCAGCGTAGCTTATGAGGGTGAAGCTTTCTTT
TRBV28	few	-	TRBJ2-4	CASSLRRESSIQYF	TGTGCCAGCAGTTTGAGACGAGAATCGAGCATTCAGTACTTC
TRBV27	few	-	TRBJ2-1	CASSLWGAATYNEQFF	TGTGCCAGCAGTTTATGGGGGGCAGCCACTTACAATGAGCAGTTCTTC
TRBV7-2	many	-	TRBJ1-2	CASSLVVTGRDGYTF	TGTGCCAGCAGCTTAGTCGTGACGGGGAGGGACGGCTACACCTTC
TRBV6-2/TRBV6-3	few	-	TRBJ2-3	CATRWRESSGSTDTQYF	TGTGCCACCAGGTGGAGAGAGAGTTCGGGGTCAACAGATACGCAGTATTTT
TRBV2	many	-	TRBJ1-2	CASRTSGAVYGYTF	TGTGCCAGCCGCACTTCCGGGGCGGTCTATGGCTACACCTTC
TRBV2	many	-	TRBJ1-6	CASTLGGVNSPLHF	TGTGCCAGCACCCTGGGAGGGGTCAATTCACCCCTCCACTTT
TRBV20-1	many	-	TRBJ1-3	CSARDLGASGNTIYF	TGCAGTGCTAGAGATTTGGGGGCCTCTGGAAACACCATATATTTT
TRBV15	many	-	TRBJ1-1	CATSRARGPNTEAFF	TGTGCCACCAGCAGAGCGAGGGGCCCGAACACTGAAGCTTTCTTT
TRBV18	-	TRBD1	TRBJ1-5	CASSSPGQNQPQHF	TGTGCCAGCTCATCGCCGGGACAGAATCAGCCCCAGCATTTT
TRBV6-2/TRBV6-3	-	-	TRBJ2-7	CASSTALDGLSYEQYF	TGTGCCAGCAGTACCGCCTTGGACGGTCTTTCCTACGAGCAGTACTTC
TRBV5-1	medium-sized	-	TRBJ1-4	CASSLTPNTLGEKLFF	TGCGCCAGCAGCTTGACACCGAACACCCTCGGTGAAAAACTGTTTTTT
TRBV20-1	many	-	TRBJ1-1	CSAQTRYKSAFF	TGCAGTGCCCAAACCCGTTACAAATCGGCTTTCTTT
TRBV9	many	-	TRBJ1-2	CASSAVRGTEGGYTF	TGTGCCAGCAGCGCCGTTCGGGGCACCGAGGGAGGCTACACCTTC
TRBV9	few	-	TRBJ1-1	CASSVSHRTEAFF	TGTGCCAGCAGCGTCTCCCACAGGACTGAAGCTTTCTTT